This T cell receptor (beta chain) was sequenced for a study of T cells after yellow fever vaccination. Production of TCR cDNA was by 5'RACE template switching, which also added a universal primer site and UMIs. TCRdb re-called the 5' RACE reads with MiXCR, one entry per CDR3 protein. The repertoire has fewer than 450,000 distinct CDR3 sequences, roughly 10% of them found once; the top ten carry 18%. V dropped 4 bases and J dropped 7 bases, with 16 bases sitting between them. CDR1 is SGHTA, CDR2 FQGNSA, per germline. The CDR3 is made up of 15 amino acids. This clonotype was counted between two and nine times.

The chain is built from TRBV7-2 and TRBJ2-2; D is ambiguous. This specimen consisted of PBMCs, obtained on the day of the first yellow fever vaccination. This receptor was obtained from a young man who received the YFV17D yellow fever vaccine. The CDR3 DNA is TGTGCCAGCAGCTCCGGATTCGGCCGAAGCGGGGAGCTGTTTTTT. Its translation is CASSSGFGRSGELFF.